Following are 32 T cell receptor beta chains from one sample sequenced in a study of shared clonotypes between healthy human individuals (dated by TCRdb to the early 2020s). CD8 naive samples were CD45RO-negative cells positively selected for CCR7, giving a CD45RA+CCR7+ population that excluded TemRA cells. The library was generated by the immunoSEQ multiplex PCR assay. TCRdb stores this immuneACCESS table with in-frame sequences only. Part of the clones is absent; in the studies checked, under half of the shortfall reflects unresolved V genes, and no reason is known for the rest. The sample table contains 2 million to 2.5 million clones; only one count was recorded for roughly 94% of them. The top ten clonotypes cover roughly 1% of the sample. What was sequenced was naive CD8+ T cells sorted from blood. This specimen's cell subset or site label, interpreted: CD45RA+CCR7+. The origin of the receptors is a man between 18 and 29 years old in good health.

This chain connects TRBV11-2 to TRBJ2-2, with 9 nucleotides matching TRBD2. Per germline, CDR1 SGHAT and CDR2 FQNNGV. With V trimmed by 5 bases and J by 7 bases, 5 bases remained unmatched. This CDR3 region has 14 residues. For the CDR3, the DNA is TGTGCCAGCAGCGCGGGACTAGCATTCGGGGAGCTGTTTTTT. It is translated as CASSAGLAFGELFF.

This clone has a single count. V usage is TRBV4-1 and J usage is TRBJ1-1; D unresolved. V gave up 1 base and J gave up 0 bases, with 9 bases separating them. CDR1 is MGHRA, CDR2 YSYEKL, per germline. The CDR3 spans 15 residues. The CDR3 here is CASSQAASMNTEAFF. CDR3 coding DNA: TGCGCCAGCAGCCAAGCCGCCAGTATGAACACTGAAGCTTTCTTT.

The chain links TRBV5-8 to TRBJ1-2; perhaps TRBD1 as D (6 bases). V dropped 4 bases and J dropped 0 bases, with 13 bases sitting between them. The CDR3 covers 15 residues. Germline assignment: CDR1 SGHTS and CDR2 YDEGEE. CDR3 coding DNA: TGTGCCAGCAGCCTGGACAGTTCCCCTAACTATGGCTACACCTTC. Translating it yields CASSLDSSPNYGYTF. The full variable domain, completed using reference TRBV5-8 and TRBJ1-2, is EAGVTQSPTHLIKTRGQQATLRCSPISGHTSVYWYQQALGLGLQFLLWYDEGEERNRGNFPPRFSGRQFPNYSSELNVNALELEDSALYLCASSLDSSPNYGYTFGSGTRLTVV.

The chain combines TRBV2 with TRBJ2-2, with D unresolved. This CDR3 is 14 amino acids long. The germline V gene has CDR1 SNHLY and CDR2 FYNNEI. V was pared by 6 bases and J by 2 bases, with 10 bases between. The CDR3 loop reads CASRWVTNTGELFF. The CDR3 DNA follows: TGTGCCAGCAGATGGGTTACCAACACCGGGGAGCTGTTTTTT.

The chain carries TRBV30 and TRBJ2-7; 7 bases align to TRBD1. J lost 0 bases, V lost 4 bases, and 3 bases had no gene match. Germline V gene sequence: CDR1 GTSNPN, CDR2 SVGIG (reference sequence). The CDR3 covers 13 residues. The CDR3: CAWNPGGSYEQYF. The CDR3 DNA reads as TGTGCCTGGAACCCAGGGGGCTCCTACGAGCAGTACTTC.

The CDR3 protein is CASSPSPTGTVSAFF. The CDR3 DNA follows: TGTGCCAGCAGTCCCTCCCCGACAGGGACAGTATCAGCTTTCTTT. The J gene is TRBJ1-1, the V gene TRBV2; 7 bases match TRBD1. Losses at the gene ends were 5 bases for V and 10 bases for J; bases not matched to a gene: 16. There are 15 residues in the CDR3. Germline values: CDR1 SNHLY, CDR2 FYNNEI.

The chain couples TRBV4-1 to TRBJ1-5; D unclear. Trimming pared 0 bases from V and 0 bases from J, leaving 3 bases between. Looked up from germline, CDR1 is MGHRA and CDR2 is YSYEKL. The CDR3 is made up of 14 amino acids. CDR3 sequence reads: CASSQDNSNQPQHF. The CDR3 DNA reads TGCGCCAGCAGCCAAGATAATAGCAATCAGCCCCAGCATTTT.

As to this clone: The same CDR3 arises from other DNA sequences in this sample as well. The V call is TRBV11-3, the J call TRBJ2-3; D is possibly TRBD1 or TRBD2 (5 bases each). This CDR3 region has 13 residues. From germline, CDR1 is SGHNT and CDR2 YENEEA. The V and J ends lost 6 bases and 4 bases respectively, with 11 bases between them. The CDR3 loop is CASSSGTADTQYF. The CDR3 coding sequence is TGTGCCAGCAGTTCCGGGACCGCAGATACGCAGTATTTT.

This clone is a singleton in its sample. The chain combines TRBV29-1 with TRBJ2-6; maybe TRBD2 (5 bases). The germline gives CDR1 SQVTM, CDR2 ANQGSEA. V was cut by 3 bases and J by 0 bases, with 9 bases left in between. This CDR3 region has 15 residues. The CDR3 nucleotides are TGCAGCGTTGAGGTCGGAGGCTCTGGGGCCAACGTCCTGACTTTC. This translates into CSVEVGGSGANVLTF.

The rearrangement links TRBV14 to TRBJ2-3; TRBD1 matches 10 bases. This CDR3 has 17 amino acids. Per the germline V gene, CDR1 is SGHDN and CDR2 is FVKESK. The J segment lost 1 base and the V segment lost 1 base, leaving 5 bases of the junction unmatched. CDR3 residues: CASSQVLGTGGTDTQYF. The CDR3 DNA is TGTGCCAGCAGCCAAGTTCTAGGGACAGGGGGCACAGATACGCAGTATTTT.

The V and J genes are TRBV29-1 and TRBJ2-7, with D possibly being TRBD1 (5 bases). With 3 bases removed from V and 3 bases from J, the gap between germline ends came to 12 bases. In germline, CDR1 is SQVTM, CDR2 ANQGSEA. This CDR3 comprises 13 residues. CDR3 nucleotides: TGCAGCGTTGAGTTTCAGGGTGGCTACGAGCAGTACTTC. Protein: CSVEFQGGYEQYF.

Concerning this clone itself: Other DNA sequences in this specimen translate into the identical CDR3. CDR3 sequence (DNA): TGCGCCAGCAGCCAAGTGTTAGCGGGAGAGGACGGGGAGCTGTTTTTT. Protein sequence: CASSQVLAGEDGELFF. The chain combines TRBV4-3 with TRBJ2-2; TRBD2 aligns across 9 bases. The CDR3 covers 16 residues. Germline V CDR1 and CDR2: LGHNA, YSLEER. Trimming cost V 1 base and J 7 bases; bases outside gene matches: 7.

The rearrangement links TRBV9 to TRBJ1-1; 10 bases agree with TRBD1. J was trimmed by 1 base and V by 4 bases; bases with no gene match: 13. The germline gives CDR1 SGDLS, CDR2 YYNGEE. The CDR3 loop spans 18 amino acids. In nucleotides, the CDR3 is TGTGCCAGCAGCTCCCGCGGGACAGGGGATGAACCGAACACTGAAGCTTTCTTT. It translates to CASSSRGTGDEPNTEAFF.

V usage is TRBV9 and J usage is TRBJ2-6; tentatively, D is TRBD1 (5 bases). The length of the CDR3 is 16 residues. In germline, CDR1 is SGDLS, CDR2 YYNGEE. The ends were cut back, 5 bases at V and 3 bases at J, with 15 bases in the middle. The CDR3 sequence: CASSENTGFGANVLTF. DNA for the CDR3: TGTGCCAGCAGTGAAAACACAGGTTTTGGGGCCAACGTCCTGACTTTC.

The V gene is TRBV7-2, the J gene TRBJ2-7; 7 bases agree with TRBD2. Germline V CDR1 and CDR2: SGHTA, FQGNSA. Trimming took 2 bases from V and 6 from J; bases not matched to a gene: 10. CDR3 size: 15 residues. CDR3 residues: CASSLPGGGLGEQYF. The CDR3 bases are TGTGCCAGCAGCTTACCCGGCGGGGGACTTGGCGAGCAGTACTTC.

CDR3 amino acids: CATNELLSWYTQYF. The CDR3 nucleotides are TGTGCCACCAACGAACTGCTGTCATGGTATACGCAGTATTTT. V and J are TRBV6-1 and TRBJ2-3, with D unresolved. The CDR3 is 14 residues long. V lost 10 bases, J lost 7 bases, and 21 bases lay in between. Germline-derived CDR1 and CDR2 are MNHNS and SASEGT.

The CDR3 spells CASWAGEETQYF. In DNA form, the CDR3 reads TGTGCCAGCTGGGCGGGGGAAGAGACCCAGTACTTC. This rearrangement joins TRBV2 to TRBJ2-5; TRBD2 matches at 7 bases. Unmatched junction bases numbered 3, after V lost 8 bases and J lost 3 bases. This CDR3 spans 12 amino acids. In germline, CDR1 is SNHLY, CDR2 FYNNEI.

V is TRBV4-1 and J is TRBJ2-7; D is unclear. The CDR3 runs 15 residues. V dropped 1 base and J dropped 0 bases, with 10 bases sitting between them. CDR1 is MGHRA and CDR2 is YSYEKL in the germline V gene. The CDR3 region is CASSQVSISSYEQYF. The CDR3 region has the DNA TGCGCCAGCAGCCAAGTTTCGATAAGCTCCTACGAGCAGTACTTC.

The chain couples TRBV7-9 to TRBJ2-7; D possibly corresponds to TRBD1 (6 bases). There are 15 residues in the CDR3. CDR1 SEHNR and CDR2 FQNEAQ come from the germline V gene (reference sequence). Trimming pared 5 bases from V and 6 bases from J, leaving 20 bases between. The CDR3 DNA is TGTGCCAGCAGCATGACCGGGACATTCCCTGGCGAGCAGTACTTC. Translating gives CASSMTGTFPGEQYF.

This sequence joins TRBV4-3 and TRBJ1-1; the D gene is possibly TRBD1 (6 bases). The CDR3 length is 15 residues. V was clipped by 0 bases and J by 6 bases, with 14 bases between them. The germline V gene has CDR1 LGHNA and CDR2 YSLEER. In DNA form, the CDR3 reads TGCGCCAGCAGCCAAGATAGGGGGGGATCCGCTGAAGCTTTCTTT. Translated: CASSQDRGGSAEAFF.

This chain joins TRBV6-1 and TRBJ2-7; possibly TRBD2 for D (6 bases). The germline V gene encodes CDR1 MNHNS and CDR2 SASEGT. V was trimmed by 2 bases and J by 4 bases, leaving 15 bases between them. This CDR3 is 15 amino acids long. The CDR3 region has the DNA TGTGCCAGCAGTGAATCGGGGGAGTCAGGATACGAGCAGTACTTC. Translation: CASSESGESGYEQYF.

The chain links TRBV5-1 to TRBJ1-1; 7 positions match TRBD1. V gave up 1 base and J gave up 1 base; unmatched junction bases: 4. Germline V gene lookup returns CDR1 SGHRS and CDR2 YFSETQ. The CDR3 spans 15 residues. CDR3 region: CASSLTRQGNTEAFF. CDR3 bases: TGCGCCAGCAGCTTGACTCGACAGGGGAACACTGAAGCTTTCTTT.

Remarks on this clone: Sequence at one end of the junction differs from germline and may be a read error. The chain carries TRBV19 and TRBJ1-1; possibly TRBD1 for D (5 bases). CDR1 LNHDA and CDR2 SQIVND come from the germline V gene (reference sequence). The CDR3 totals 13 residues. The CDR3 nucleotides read TGTGCCAGTAGCCCATGGGGGAACGCTGAAGCTTTCTTT. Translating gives CASSPWGNAEAFF.

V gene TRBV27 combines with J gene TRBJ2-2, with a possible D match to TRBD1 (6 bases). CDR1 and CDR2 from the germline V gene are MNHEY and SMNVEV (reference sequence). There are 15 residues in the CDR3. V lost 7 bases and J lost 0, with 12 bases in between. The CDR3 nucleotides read TGTGCCAGCACCTTACAGGGTCCGAACACCGGGGAGCTGTTTTTT. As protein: CASTLQGPNTGELFF.

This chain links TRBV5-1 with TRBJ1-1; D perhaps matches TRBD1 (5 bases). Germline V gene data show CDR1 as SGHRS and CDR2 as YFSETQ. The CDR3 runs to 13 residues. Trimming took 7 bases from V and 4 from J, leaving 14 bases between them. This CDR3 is CASGLDISTEAFF. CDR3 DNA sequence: TGCGCCAGCGGGCTGGACATTTCCACTGAAGCTTTCTTT.

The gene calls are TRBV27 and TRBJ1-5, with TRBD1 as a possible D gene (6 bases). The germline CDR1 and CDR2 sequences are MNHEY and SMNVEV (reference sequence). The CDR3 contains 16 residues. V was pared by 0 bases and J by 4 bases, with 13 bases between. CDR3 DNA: TGTGCCAGCAGTTTATCGCCAGGGGCCGCGAATCAGCCCCAGCATTTT. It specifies CASSLSPGAANQPQHF.

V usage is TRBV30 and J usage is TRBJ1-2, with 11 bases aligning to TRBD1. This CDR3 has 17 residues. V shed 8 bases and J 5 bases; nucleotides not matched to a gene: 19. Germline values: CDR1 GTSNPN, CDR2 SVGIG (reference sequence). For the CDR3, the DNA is TGTGCCGGGTGGTCGGTCGGGACAGGGGGATTGGGGTATGGCTACACCTTC. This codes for CAGWSVGTGGLGYGYTF.

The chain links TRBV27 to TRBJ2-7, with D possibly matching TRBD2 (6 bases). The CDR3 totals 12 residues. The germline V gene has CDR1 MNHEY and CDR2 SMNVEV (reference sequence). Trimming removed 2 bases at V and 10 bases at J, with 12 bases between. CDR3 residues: CASSLGSGDQYF. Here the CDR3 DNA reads TGTGCCAGCAGTTTAGGTTCGGGGGATCAGTACTTC.

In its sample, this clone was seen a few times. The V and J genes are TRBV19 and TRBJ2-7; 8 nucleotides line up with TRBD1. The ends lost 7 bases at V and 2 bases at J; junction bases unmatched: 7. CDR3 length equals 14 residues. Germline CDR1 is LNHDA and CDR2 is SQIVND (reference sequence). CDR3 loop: CASTPTGAAYEQYF. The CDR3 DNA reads TGTGCCAGTACCCCGACAGGGGCTGCCTACGAGCAGTACTTC.

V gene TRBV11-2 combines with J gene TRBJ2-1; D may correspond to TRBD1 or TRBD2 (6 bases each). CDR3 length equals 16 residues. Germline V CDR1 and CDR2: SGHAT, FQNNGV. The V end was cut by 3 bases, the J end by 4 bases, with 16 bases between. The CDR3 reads CASSLRGEIHYNEQFF. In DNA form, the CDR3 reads TGTGCCAGCAGCTTGAGGGGGGAGATCCATTACAATGAGCAGTTCTTC.

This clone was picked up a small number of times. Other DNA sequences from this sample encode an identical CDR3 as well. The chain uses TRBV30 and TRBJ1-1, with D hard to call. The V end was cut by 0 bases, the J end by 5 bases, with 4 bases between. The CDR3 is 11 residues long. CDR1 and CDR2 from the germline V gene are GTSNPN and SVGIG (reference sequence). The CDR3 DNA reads TGTGCCTGGAGTGTGGGGACTGAAGCTTTCTTT. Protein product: CAWSVGTEAFF.

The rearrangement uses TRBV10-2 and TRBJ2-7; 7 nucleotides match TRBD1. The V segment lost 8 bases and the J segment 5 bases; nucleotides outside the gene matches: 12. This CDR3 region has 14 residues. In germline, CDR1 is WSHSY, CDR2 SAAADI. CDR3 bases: TGCGCCAGCCGGGAAGGGGGCCTTGTGAACGAGCAGTACTTC. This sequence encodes CASREGGLVNEQYF.